These 5 T cell receptor beta chains share one sample of origin, sequenced in a study of blood T cells in healthy people across ages. It was with a sample-barcoded 5' primer and a J-beta primer mix that a second PCR of roughly 7 to 11 cycles was run. TCRdb re-derived calls from the 5' RACE reads in MiXCR, one entry per CDR3 protein. The repertoire holds around 850,000 distinct CDR3 sequences, with around 36% as singletons. Sequences were obtained from blood. Receptors were obtained from a young man in good health.

This clonotype was counted a few times. The chain recombines TRBV9 with TRBJ1-2; D is perhaps TRBD1 (5 bases). The CDR3 contains 17 residues. V was cut by 6 bases and J by 4 bases, with 25 bases left in between. The germline CDR1 and CDR2 sequences are SGDLS and YYNGEE. The CDR3 DNA reads as TGTGCCAGCACCGCCCGCTCGCGTGGGGGGAACTCCTATGGCTACACCTTC. It encodes CASTARSRGGNSYGYTF.

Worth noting for this clonotype: Its ends do not fully match the called genes, so a read error is possible. The CDR3 reads CASSLSYSSYNGQFF. CDR3 sequence (DNA): TGTGCCAGCAGCCTTAGCTACAGCTCCTACAATGGGCAGTTCTTC. The chain joins TRBV9 to TRBJ2-1; D ambiguous. The length of the CDR3 is 15 residues. CDR1 SGDLS and CDR2 YYNGEE come from the germline V gene.

The chain uses TRBV30 and TRBJ1-2, with 8 bases that match TRBD1. The CDR3 extends over 11 amino acids. V was clipped by 3 bases and J by 6 bases; unmatched bases: 0. CDR1 GTSNPN and CDR2 SVGIG come from the germline V gene (reference sequence). CDR3 sequence reads: CAWRQGDGYTF. The CDR3 DNA reads TGTGCCTGGAGACAGGGGGATGGCTACACCTTC.

As concerns this clonotype: Compared with germline, one end of the junction differs, possibly owing to a read error. V gene TRBV7-7 combines with J gene TRBJ2-2; 13 nucleotides align to TRBD2. The CDR3 is made up of 16 amino acids. The V gene's germline CDR1 is SSHAT and CDR2 FNYEAQ (reference sequence). This CDR3 is CASSSTSGGAGGELFF. The CDR3 region has the DNA TGTGCTAGCAGCTCAACTAGCGGGGGGGCCGGCGGGGAGCTGTTTTTT.

The chain joins TRBV20-1 to TRBJ2-3; 9 nucleotides match TRBD2. The germline V gene encodes CDR1 DFQATT and CDR2 SNEGSKA (reference sequence). The ends lost 3 bases at V and 2 bases at J; junction bases unmatched: 6. The CDR3 loop spans 15 amino acids. The CDR3 reads CSASPLAGYTDTQYF. In nucleotides, the CDR3 is TGCAGTGCTAGTCCTCTAGCGGGGTACACAGATACGCAGTATTTT.